A single sample gave rise to the 23 T cell receptor beta chains below, sequenced in a study of shared clonotypes between healthy human individuals. Only in-frame clones appear in the TCRdb table, and some are missing; sequencing was by immunoSEQ multiplex PCR. The data hold 300,000 to 400,000 clones, with around 72% observed a single time. The sequencing sample was made of memory CD4+ T cells sorted from blood. The subset was: CD45RA-negative fraction. These receptors originate from a man under 40 in good health.

The chain is built from TRBV4-3 and TRBJ2-3; the match to TRBD2 covers 11 bases. Looked up from germline, CDR1 is LGHNA and CDR2 is YSLEER. Germline trimming cut 1 base from V and 2 bases from J; bases unmatched to any gene: 5. There are 17 residues in the CDR3. The CDR3 region has the DNA TGCGCCAGCAGCCAAGGTCCTAGCGGGGGGCACACAGATACGCAGTATTTT. Protein sequence: CASSQGPSGGHTDTQYF.

CDR3 protein: CASSQASIMNTEAFF. The CDR3 DNA follows: TGCGCCAGCAGCCAAGCTTCGATCATGAACACTGAAGCTTTCTTT. The chain combines TRBV4-1 with TRBJ1-1; D remains ambiguous. Looked up from germline, CDR1 is MGHRA and CDR2 is YSYEKL. The CDR3 extends over 15 amino acids. Trimming left V 1 base short and J 0 bases short, with 9 bases between.

This chain uses TRBV11-3 with TRBJ1-1; TRBD1 might be the D (5 bases). There are 13 residues in the CDR3. V lost 1 base, J lost 4 bases, and 7 bases lay in between. Looked up from germline, CDR1 is SGHNT and CDR2 is YENEEA. For the CDR3, the DNA is TGTGCCAGCAGCTTAGGACAGTTCACTGAAGCTTTCTTT. As protein: CASSLGQFTEAFF.

Details on this clone: This CDR3 is also generated by other DNA sequences in the sample. This chain links TRBV19 with TRBJ2-7, with 7 bases matching TRBD1. This CDR3 spans 13 amino acids. Germline assignment: CDR1 LNHDA and CDR2 SQIVND (reference sequence). V lost 3 bases to trimming and J lost 6 bases; unmatched junction nucleotides: 5. The DNA of the CDR3 is TGTGCCAGTAGTATTAGACAGGGCTTCGAGCAGTACTTC. The encoded protein is CASSIRQGFEQYF.

The rearrangement links TRBV16 to TRBJ1-4, with D possibly TRBD1 on 6 matching bases. Germline assignment: CDR1 KGHSY and CDR2 FQNENV. This CDR3 contains 15 residues. The V end lost 0 bases, the J end lost 8 bases, and 13 bases lay between the germline ends. The DNA of the CDR3 is TGTGCCAGCAGCCAATCAGGCAGGGGTGGAGAAAAACTGTTTTTT. Amino acid sequence: CASSQSGRGGEKLFF.

This clone appeared once. The chain combines TRBV15 with TRBJ2-7; 8 bases align to TRBD2. Trimming at V came to 1 base and at J to 2 bases, leaving 7 bases not matched to a gene. The germline gives CDR1 LNHNV, CDR2 YYDKDF (reference sequence). This CDR3 spans 16 amino acids. DNA of the CDR3: TGTGCCACCAGCAGAGGGGGGACTAGTTTTCCCTACGAGCAGTACTTC. Protein product: CATSRGGTSFPYEQYF.

The chain carries TRBV5-4 and TRBJ2-7; no firm D call. Germline CDR1 and CDR2: SGHNT and YYREEE (reference sequence). V gave up 4 bases and J gave up 0 bases, with 17 bases separating them. This CDR3 region has 16 residues. CDR3 protein: CASSTQISRVSYEQYF. CDR3 bases: TGTGCCAGCAGCACCCAAATTTCAAGGGTCTCCTACGAGCAGTACTTC. Filled out from reference TRBV5-4 and TRBJ2-7, the complete variable domain reads ETGVTQSPTHLIKTRGQQVTLRCSSQSGHNTVSWYQQALGQGPQFIFQYYREEENGRGNFPPRFSGLQFPNYSSELNVNALELDDSALYLCASSTQISRVSYEQYFGPGTRLTVT.

This clone showed up just a few times. The rearrangement joins TRBV4-3 to TRBJ2-1; TRBD2 matches 12 bases. The CDR3 is 15 residues long. Trimming removed 6 bases from V and 7 bases from J; junction bases left unmatched: 7. Germline V CDR1 and CDR2: LGHNA, YSLEER. CDR3: CASRAGTSGRNEQFF. For the CDR3, the DNA is TGCGCCAGCAGAGCCGGGACTAGCGGGCGAAATGAGCAGTTCTTC.

This clone was detected a few times. The rearrangement links TRBV11-2 to TRBJ2-1; TRBD2 matches at 7 bases. V was pared by 1 base and J by 10 bases, with 7 bases of the junction left unmatched. This CDR3 is 14 amino acids long. Germline CDR1 and CDR2: SGHAT and FQNNGV. The CDR3 DNA is TGTGCCAGCAGCTTAGCGGGAAAGGGAGGGGAGCAGTTCTTC. It specifies CASSLAGKGGEQFF. Together with reference TRBV11-2 and TRBJ2-1, the CDR3 gives the full variable domain: EAGVAQSPRYKIIEKRQSVAFWCNPISGHATLYWYQQILGQGPKLLIQFQNNGVVDDSQLPKDRFSAERLKGVDSTLKIQPAKLEDSAVYLCASSLAGKGGEQFFGPGTRLTVL.

This chain links TRBV10-2 with TRBJ2-2; TRBD2 might be the D (6 bases). Germline V CDR1 and CDR2: WSHSY, SAAADI. The CDR3 spans 16 residues. V was clipped by 7 bases and J by 0 bases, with 15 bases between them. CDR3: CASKEPGLPNTGELFF. In DNA form, the CDR3 reads TGCGCCAGCAAAGAACCGGGACTTCCGAACACCGGGGAGCTGTTTTTT.

J is TRBJ2-2 and V is TRBV2, with 7 nucleotides matching TRBD1. The germline CDR1 and CDR2 sequences are SNHLY and FYNNEI. The CDR3 spans 15 residues. With 2 bases clipped from V and 4 bases from J, the junction kept 4 bases outside the gene matches. CDR3 residues: CASSEPTGITGELFF. The CDR3 nucleotides read TGTGCCAGCAGTGAACCGACAGGGATCACCGGGGAGCTGTTTTTT.

This rearrangement joins TRBV18 to TRBJ2-7, with 7 bases lining up with TRBD2. This CDR3 contains 16 residues. Germline CDR1 KGHSH, CDR2 LQKENI. The trim removed 3 bases at V and 2 bases at J, leaving 10 bases unmatched. The CDR3 DNA sequence: TGTGCCAGCTCACCGAAGGGAGGGCTTGCGACCTACGAGCAGTACTTC. Translated: CASSPKGGLATYEQYF.

This rearrangement joins TRBV9 to TRBJ2-1, with 8 bases matching TRBD2. Germline loops: CDR1 SGDLS, CDR2 YYNGEE. The CDR3 is 15 residues long. J lost 5 bases, V lost 0 bases, and 4 bases had no gene match. The CDR3 sequence: CASSVGGRSDNEQFF. The CDR3 bases are TGTGCCAGCAGCGTAGGCGGGAGGAGCGACAATGAGCAGTTCTTC. Supplemented by reference TRBV9 and TRBJ2-1, the full variable domain reads DSGVTQTPKHLITATGQRVTLRCSPRSGDLSVYWYQQSLDQGLQFLIQYYNGEERAKGNILERFSAQQFPDLHSELNLSSLELGDSALYFCASSVGGRSDNEQFFGPGTRLTVL.

This sequence joins TRBV6-5 and TRBJ2-7; tentative D call: TRBD1 (6 bases). CDR1 is MNHEY and CDR2 is SVGAGI in the germline V gene. CDR3 size: 11 residues. Trimming pared 7 bases from V and 4 bases from J, leaving 8 bases between. The CDR3, as DNA: TGTGCCAGCATAAGGGGGTACGAGCAGTACTTC. Its protein is CASIRGYEQYF.

The count of this clone is one. A much larger clone sits a single nucleotide away, making a read error possible. The chain uses TRBV5-4 and TRBJ2-3; TRBD2 aligns across 10 bases. V gave up 2 bases and J gave up 0 bases; unmatched junction bases: 0. The CDR3 runs 15 residues. From germline, CDR1 is SGHNT and CDR2 YYREEE (reference sequence). The CDR3 DNA follows: TGTGCCAGCAGCTTAGCGGGAGGGAGCACAGATACGCAGTATTTT. This gives the protein CASSLAGGSTDTQYF.

This clone has a single count. The chain joins TRBV5-1 to TRBJ2-2; maybe TRBD1 (5 bases). The V gene's germline CDR1 is SGHRS and CDR2 YFSETQ. V lost 3 bases and J 4 bases, leaving 16 bases between the germline ends. The CDR3 is 16 residues long. CDR3 sequence: CASSSLMDKSTGELFF. The DNA for the CDR3 is TGCGCCAGCAGCTCGCTAATGGACAAATCCACCGGGGAGCTGTTTTTT.

V gene TRBV29-1 combines with J gene TRBJ2-7; D perhaps matches TRBD2 (6 bases). The germline CDR1 and CDR2 sequences are SQVTM and ANQGSEA. Trimming took off 4 bases at V and 0 bases at J, with 10 bases between the two ends. The CDR3 totals 13 residues. CDR3 in DNA: TGCAGCGTTGTGGCCGGGAGCTCCTACGAGCAGTACTTC. Translation: CSVVAGSSYEQYF.

This chain links TRBV5-1 with TRBJ2-5; TRBD2 aligns across 13 bases. This CDR3 has 18 residues. J lost 5 bases, V lost 4 bases, and 14 bases had no gene match. Germline CDR1 reads SGHRS; CDR2 reads YFSETQ. CDR3 loop: CASSVLAGGPRSRETQYF. In nucleotides, the CDR3 is TGCGCCAGCAGCGTACTAGCGGGAGGGCCTCGAAGCCGTGAGACCCAGTACTTC.

The chain carries TRBV10-3 and TRBJ2-1, with 10 nucleotides matching TRBD1. The CDR3 has 14 amino acids. Per germline, CDR1 ENHRY and CDR2 SYGVKD. After removal of 0 bases from V and 9 bases from J, the junction contained 2 bases not matched to a gene. This CDR3 reads CAISESGQGSEQFF. The CDR3 bases are TGTGCCATCAGTGAGTCGGGACAGGGGAGTGAGCAGTTCTTC.

On this clone: This sample also contains other DNA sequences that code for the same CDR3. The chain is built from TRBV29-1 and TRBJ2-1; D ambiguous. V lost 4 bases, J lost 0 bases, and 4 bases lay in between. The germline gives CDR1 SQVTM, CDR2 ANQGSEA. This CDR3 contains 12 residues. The CDR3 region has the DNA TGCAGCGTTGCGAGCTCCTACAATGAGCAGTTCTTC. This translates into CSVASSYNEQFF.

The genes are TRBV29-1 and TRBJ1-2; 9 positions agree with TRBD1. With 6 bases clipped from V and 3 bases from J, the junction kept 8 bases outside the gene matches. Germline V gene sequence: CDR1 SQVTM, CDR2 ANQGSEA. This CDR3 region has 14 residues. In DNA form, the CDR3 reads TGCAGCGTCGACCCGGACAGGGGTGACTATGGCTACACCTTC. Translated: CSVDPDRGDYGYTF.

The genes are TRBV5-6 and TRBJ1-5, with D possibly matching TRBD1 (5 bases). Germline CDR1 SGHDT, CDR2 YYEEEE. This CDR3 contains 16 residues. V was trimmed by 0 bases and J by 4 bases, leaving 14 bases between them. The CDR3 DNA is TGTGCCAGCAGCTTGGGGGGGTTGATTCGGAATCAGCCCCAGCATTTT. Its protein product is CASSLGGLIRNQPQHF.

The chain joins TRBV9 to TRBJ2-7; D call uncertain. Germline values: CDR1 SGDLS, CDR2 YYNGEE. Trimming shortened V by 0 bases and J by 0 bases, and 10 bases separated the two germline ends. The CDR3 spans 15 residues. CDR3 coding DNA: TGTGCCAGCAGCGTAGGGTCCGTGAGCTCCTACGAGCAGTACTTC. It specifies CASSVGSVSSYEQYF.